This is a list of T cell receptor beta chains from one sample in a study of shared clonotypes between healthy human individuals. TCRdb keeps only in-frame clones here, not all; method: immunoSEQ multiplex PCR. The profile shows about 990,000 clones, about 84% of them singletons. Sequencing was performed on memory CD4+ T cells from PBMCs. All receptors derive from a man in his late teens or twenties in good health. Some clones in this sample may be carry-over from other donors' samples. CDR3s include the opening cysteine and the closing phenylalanine or tryptophan. A D gene is named only where the DNA matches it firmly. Rows give clone size only sometimes, using once, few, many, or a class for an expanded clone.

TRBV27	15	-	TRBJ2-1	-	CASSLPGRRYNEQFF	TGTGCCAGCAGTTTACCGGGACGGCGATACAATGAGCAGTTCTTC
TRBV4-1	17	-	TRBJ2-5	-	CASSQGPGGGYQETQYF	TGCGCCAGCAGCCAAGGACCTGGGGGCGGATACCAAGAGACCCAGTACTTC
TRBV5-1	14	-	TRBJ2-7	-	CASRLYMSAHEQYF	TGCGCCAGCCGACTGTACATGTCCGCCCACGAGCAGTACTTC
TRBV29-1	14	-	TRBJ2-2	TRBD1	CSVATGGRTGELFF	TGCAGCGTTGCGACAGGGGGCCGCACCGGGGAGCTGTTTTTT
TRBV19	18	-	TRBJ2-3	-	CASSIGHREKFNTDTQYF	TGTGCCAGTAGTATCGGCCACCGGGAAAAGTTTAACACAGATACGCAGTATTTT
TRBV27	18	once	TRBJ2-7	TRBD2	CASSFGGLAGGSSYEQYF	TGTGCCAGCAGTTTTGGGGGACTAGCGGGAGGTAGCTCCTACGAGCAGTACTTC
TRBV13	16	-	TRBJ2-5	TRBD2	CASNHLSGGREETQYF	TGTGCCAGCAACCACCTTTCGGGCGGGAGGGAAGAGACCCAGTACTTC
TRBV7-3	17	-	TRBJ2-5	-	CASSLMGPGLTQETQYF	TGTGCCAGCAGCTTAATGGGCCCAGGGCTTACTCAAGAGACCCAGTACTTC
TRBV5-1	15	-	TRBJ2-7	-	CASSPRGPTGNEQYF	TGCGCCAGCAGCCCCCGGGGGCCAACCGGCAACGAGCAGTACTTC
TRBV7-2	14	-	TRBJ2-7	TRBD2	CASSSLAGPYEQYF	TGTGCCAGCAGCTCGCTAGCGGGACCATACGAGCAGTACTTC
TRBV6-1	16	-	TRBJ1-2	-	CASIDSRDPGNYGYTF	TGTGCCAGCATTGATTCCAGGGATCCCGGGAACTATGGCTACACCTTC
TRBV6-5	15	-	TRBJ2-5	-	CASSYSGGREETQYF	TGTGCCAGCAGTTACTCTGGGGGGCGCGAAGAGACCCAGTACTTC
TRBV30	13	-	TRBJ1-2	TRBD1	CAWSWQGAYGYTF	TGTGCCTGGAGTTGGCAGGGGGCCTATGGCTACACCTTC
TRBV5-1	16	-	TRBJ1-6	TRBD1	CASSSTTGGAGSPLHF	TGCGCCAGCAGCTCTACGACAGGGGGCGCAGGTTCACCCCTCCACTTT
TRBV5-4	15	-	TRBJ2-1	-	CASSPEGLSYNEQFF	TGTGCCAGCAGCCCGGAGGGCCTCTCCTACAATGAGCAGTTCTTC
TRBV7-8	15	few	TRBJ2-7	TRBD1	CASSLRDRSSYEQYF	TGTGCCAGCAGCTTACGGGACAGGAGCTCCTACGAGCAGTACTTC
TRBV4-3	15	-	TRBJ2-7	TRBD2	CASSRGGGDVYEQYF	TGCGCCAGCAGCCGGGGGGGAGGCGACGTCTACGAGCAGTACTTC
TRBV7-2	11	-	TRBJ2-7	-	CASSNKYEQYF	TGTGCCAGCAGTAACAAATACGAGCAGTACTTC
TRBV11-1	14	-	TRBJ1-1	TRBD1	CASSLDRGHTEAFF	TGTGCCAGCAGCTTAGACAGGGGACATACTGAAGCTTTCTTT
TRBV6-1	14	-	TRBJ2-5	TRBD2	CASSSGALQETQYF	TGTGCCAGCAGTAGCGGGGCCCTCCAAGAGACCCAGTACTTC
TRBV7-6	16	-	TRBJ2-2	-	CASSLEVQANGGELFF	TGTGCCAGCAGCTTAGAGGTACAGGCGAACGGCGGGGAGCTGTTTTTT
TRBV28	14	-	TRBJ1-5	-	CASSSPSGNQPQHF	TGTGCCAGCAGTTCTCCCTCGGGCAATCAGCCCCAGCATTTT
TRBV10-2	16	few	TRBJ2-7	TRBD2	CASSELSSGSRYEQYF	TGCGCCAGCAGTGAGTTATCTAGCGGGAGTCGGTACGAGCAGTACTTC
TRBV9	13	-	TRBJ2-3	-	CASSVVGADTQYF	TGTGCCAGCAGCGTAGTTGGCGCAGATACGCAGTATTTT
TRBV11-3	14	few	TRBJ2-7	-	CASSQQGSSYEQYF	TGTGCCAGCAGCCAACAGGGCAGCTCCTACGAGCAGTACTTC
TRBV9	15	-	TRBJ2-1	TRBD2	CASSPISGEGNEQFF	TGTGCCAGCAGCCCCATCAGCGGGGAGGGCAATGAGCAGTTCTTC
TRBV5-1	15	-	TRBJ1-1	-	CASSLDIRVGTEAFF	TGCGCCAGCAGCTTGGATATCCGGGTAGGCACTGAAGCTTTCTTT
TRBV5-1	17	few	TRBJ2-7	-	CASIRFQGPPQHYEQYF	TGCGCCAGCATACGATTCCAGGGTCCACCGCAACACTACGAGCAGTACTTC
TRBV9	14	-	TRBJ1-1	TRBD1	CASSAGQQNTEAFF	TGTGCCAGCAGCGCGGGACAGCAGAACACTGAAGCTTTCTTT
TRBV27	19	-	TRBJ1-2	TRBD1	CASSSVWGQGAGTNYGYTF	TGTGCCAGCAGTTCGGTTTGGGGACAGGGAGCGGGTACTAACTATGGCTACACCTTC
TRBV7-6	14	-	TRBJ2-6	-	CASSLSPGANVLTF	TGTGCCAGCAGCTTATCCCCTGGGGCCAACGTCCTGACTTTC
TRBV29-1	14	-	TRBJ2-3	TRBD1	CRGEDRGRTDTQYF	TGCAGAGGGGAAGACAGGGGGCGGACAGATACGCAGTATTTT
TRBV4-3	18	-	TRBJ2-1	TRBD1	CASSQDWLVGGDYNEQFF	TGCGCCAGCAGCCAAGATTGGTTGGTAGGGGGCGATTACAATGAGCAGTTCTTC
TRBV29-1	12	few	TRBJ2-7	TRBD1	CSVGTGGREQYF	TGCAGCGTTGGGACAGGGGGTCGAGAGCAGTACTTC
TRBV5-1	17	once	TRBJ1-2	TRBD1	CASSPEPLGQASYGYTF	TGCGCCAGCAGCCCGGAACCCCTCGGACAGGCCTCCTATGGCTACACCTTC
TRBV28	11	-	TRBJ2-1	-	CASNRLGEQFF	TGTGCCAGCAACAGGTTGGGTGAGCAGTTCTTC
TRBV10-3	12	-	TRBJ1-1	TRBD1	CATLRGGTEAFF	TGTGCCACCCTCAGGGGGGGCACTGAAGCTTTCTTT
TRBV18	16	few	TRBJ1-1	-	CASSPLTGRVNTEAFF	TGTGCCAGCTCACCCCTGACAGGCAGGGTGAACACTGAAGCTTTCTTT
TRBV6-5	15	-	TRBJ2-1	-	CASSPLAGPYNEQFF	TGTGCCAGCAGTCCTTTGGCCGGCCCCTACAATGAGCAGTTCTTC
TRBV6-5	13	-	TRBJ1-1	-	CASTKSGSTEAFF	TGTGCCAGCACCAAGTCCGGGAGCACTGAAGCTTTCTTT
TRBV2	14	-	TRBJ2-2	TRBD2	CASRGLANTGELFF	TGTGCCAGCAGGGGACTAGCGAACACCGGGGAGCTGTTTTTT
TRBV10-1	16	many	TRBJ1-1	-	CASTESGLSMNTEAFF	TGCGCCAGCACCGAAAGCGGGCTTTCCATGAACACTGAAGCTTTCTTT
TRBV6-1	14	-	TRBJ1-5	-	CASSEGGLNQPQHF	TGTGCCAGCAGTGAGGGAGGTTTAAATCAGCCCCAGCATTTT
TRBV7-2	14	few	TRBJ2-1	-	CASSLHGGGSEQFF	TGTGCCAGCAGCCTCCATGGGGGGGGCAGTGAGCAGTTCTTC
TRBV27	14	many	TRBJ2-1	-	CASSRAVYWNEQFF	TGTGCCAGCAGCCGAGCGGTCTACTGGAATGAGCAGTTCTTC
TRBV5-1	13	-	TRBJ1-1	TRBD1	CASSRDRVWEAFF	TGCGCCAGCAGCCGAGACAGGGTTTGGGAAGCTTTCTTT
TRBV7-7	15	-	TRBJ2-3	-	CASSPGLLSTDTQYF	TGTGCCAGCAGCCCGGGACTGCTGAGCACAGATACGCAGTATTTT
TRBV5-1	14	-	TRBJ2-5	-	CASTAGGYQETQYF	TGCGCCAGCACCGCTGGAGGGTACCAAGAGACCCAGTACTTC
TRBV11-3	14	-	TRBJ2-1	-	CASSSGGGDNEQFF	TGTGCCAGCAGCTCAGGAGGAGGGGATAATGAGCAGTTCTTC
TRBV5-1	13	-	TRBJ2-1	-	CASSLADYNEQFF	TGCGCCAGCAGCTTGGCGGATTACAATGAGCAGTTCTTC
TRBV11-2	13	-	TRBJ1-1	-	CASSLQRNTEAFF	TGTGCCAGCAGCTTACAGCGGAACACTGAAGCTTTCTTT
TRBV27	15	few	TRBJ2-7	-	CASSLSQARRYEQYF	TGTGCCAGCAGTCTCTCGCAGGCCAGGCGCTACGAGCAGTACTTC
TRBV4-3	17	-	TRBJ2-1	TRBD1	CASSHYYQGARLNEQFF	TGCGCCAGCAGCCATTACTACCAGGGGGCCCGCCTCAATGAGCAGTTCTTC